The T cell receptor (beta chain) under discussion was sequenced for a study of T cell changes during pregnancy in multiple sclerosis. Assay: immunoSEQ multiplex PCR; the TCRdb copy retains only in-frame clones and omits some. This sample carries some 20,000 clones, approximately 88% of them seen once, and the ten largest clones take approximately 5%. The CDR3 covers 16 residues. CDR1 MRHNA and CDR2 SNTAGT come from the germline V gene. The ends were cut back, 4 bases at V and 0 bases at J, with 12 bases in the middle. The input for sequencing was CD8+ T cells from peripheral blood mononuclear cells, taken after pregnancy. The sequence derives from a female donor in good health, enrolled as a control in a pregnancy study. The J gene is TRBJ2-2, the V gene TRBV6-4; maybe TRBD2 (5 bases). The CDR3 region is CASSASGDANTGELFF. The CDR3 DNA is TGTGCCAGCAGTGCCTCCGGGGATGCGAACACCGGGGAGCTGTTTTTT.